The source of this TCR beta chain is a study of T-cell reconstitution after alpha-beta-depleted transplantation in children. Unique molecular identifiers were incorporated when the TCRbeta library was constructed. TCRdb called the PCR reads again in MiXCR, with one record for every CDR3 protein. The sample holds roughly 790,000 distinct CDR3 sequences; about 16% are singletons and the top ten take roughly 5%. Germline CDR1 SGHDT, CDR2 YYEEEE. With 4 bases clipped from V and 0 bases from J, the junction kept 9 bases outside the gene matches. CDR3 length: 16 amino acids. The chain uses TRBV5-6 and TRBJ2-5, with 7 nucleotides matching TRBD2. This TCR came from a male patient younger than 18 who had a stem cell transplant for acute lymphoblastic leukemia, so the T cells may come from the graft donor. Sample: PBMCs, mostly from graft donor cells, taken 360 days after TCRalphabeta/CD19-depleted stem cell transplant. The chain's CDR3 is CASSQQLARNQETQYF. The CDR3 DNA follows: TGTGCCAGCAGCCAACAACTAGCGCGCAACCAAGAGACCCAGTACTTC.